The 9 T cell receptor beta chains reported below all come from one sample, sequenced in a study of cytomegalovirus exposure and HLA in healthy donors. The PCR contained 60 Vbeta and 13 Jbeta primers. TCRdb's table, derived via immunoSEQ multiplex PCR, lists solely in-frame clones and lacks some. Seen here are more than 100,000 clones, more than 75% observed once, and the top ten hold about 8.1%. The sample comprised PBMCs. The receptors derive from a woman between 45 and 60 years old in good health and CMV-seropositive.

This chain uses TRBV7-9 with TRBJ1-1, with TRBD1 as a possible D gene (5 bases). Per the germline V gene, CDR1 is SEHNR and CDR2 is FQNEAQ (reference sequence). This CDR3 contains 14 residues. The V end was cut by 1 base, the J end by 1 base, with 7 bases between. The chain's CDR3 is CASSLGGGNTEAFF. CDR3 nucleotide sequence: TGTGCCAGCAGCTTAGGGGGCGGGAACACTGAAGCTTTCTTT.

CDR3: CAWQTGPGRSNQPQHF. The CDR3 DNA reads as TGTGCCTGGCAAACAGGGCCCGGACGGAGCAATCAGCCCCAGCATTTT. The chain is built from TRBV30 and TRBJ1-5; tentatively, D is TRBD1 (6 bases). The CDR3 is made up of 16 amino acids. The germline CDR1 and CDR2 sequences are GTSNPN and SVGIG (reference sequence). The V end was cut by 5 bases, the J end by 1 base, with 18 bases between.

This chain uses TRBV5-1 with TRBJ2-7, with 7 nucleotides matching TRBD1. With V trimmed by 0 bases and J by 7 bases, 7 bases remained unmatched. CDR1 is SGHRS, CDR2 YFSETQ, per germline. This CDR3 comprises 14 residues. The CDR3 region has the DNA TGCGCCAGCAGCTTGGCCGGACAGGCGAGGGAGCAGTACTTC. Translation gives CASSLAGQAREQYF.

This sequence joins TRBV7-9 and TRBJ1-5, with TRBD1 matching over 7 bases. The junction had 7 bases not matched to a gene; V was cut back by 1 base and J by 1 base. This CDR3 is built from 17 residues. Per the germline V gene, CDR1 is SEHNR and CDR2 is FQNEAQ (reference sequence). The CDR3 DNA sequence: TGTGCCAGCAGCTTAGGCACAGGGGCCGGGAGCAATCAGCCCCAGCATTTT. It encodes CASSLGTGAGSNQPQHF. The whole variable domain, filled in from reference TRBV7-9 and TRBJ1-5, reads DTGVSQNPRHKITKRGQNVTFRCDPISEHNRLYWYRQTLGQGPEFLTYFQNEAQLEKSRLLSDRFSAERPKGSFSTLEIQRTEQGDSAMYLCASSLGTGAGSNQPQHFGDGTRLSIL.

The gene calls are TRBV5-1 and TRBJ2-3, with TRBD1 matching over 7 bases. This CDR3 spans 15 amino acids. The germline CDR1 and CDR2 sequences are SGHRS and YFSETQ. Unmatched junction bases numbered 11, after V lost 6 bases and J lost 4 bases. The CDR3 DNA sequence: TGCGCCAGCACGTACTCAGGGGGTGTGTCAGATACGCAGTATTTT. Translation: CASTYSGGVSDTQYF.

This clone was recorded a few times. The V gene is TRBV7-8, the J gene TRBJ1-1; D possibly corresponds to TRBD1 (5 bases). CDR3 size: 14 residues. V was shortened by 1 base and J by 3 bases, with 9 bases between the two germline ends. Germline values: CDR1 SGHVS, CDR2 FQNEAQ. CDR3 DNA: TGTGCCAGCAGCTTAGGACAGACTTACACTGAAGCTTTCTTT. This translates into CASSLGQTYTEAFF.

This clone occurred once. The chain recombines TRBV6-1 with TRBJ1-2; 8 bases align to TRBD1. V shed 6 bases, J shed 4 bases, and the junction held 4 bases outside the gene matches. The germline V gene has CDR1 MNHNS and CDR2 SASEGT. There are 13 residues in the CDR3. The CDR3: CASRRDRGYGYTF. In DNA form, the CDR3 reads TGTGCCAGCAGGAGAGACAGGGGCTATGGCTACACCTTC.

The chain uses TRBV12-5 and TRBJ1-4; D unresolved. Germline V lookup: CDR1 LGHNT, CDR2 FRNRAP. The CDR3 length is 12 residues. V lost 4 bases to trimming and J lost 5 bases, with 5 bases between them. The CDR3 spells CASGSRNEKLFF. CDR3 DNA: TGTGCTAGTGGTTCCAGGAATGAAAAACTGTTTTTT.

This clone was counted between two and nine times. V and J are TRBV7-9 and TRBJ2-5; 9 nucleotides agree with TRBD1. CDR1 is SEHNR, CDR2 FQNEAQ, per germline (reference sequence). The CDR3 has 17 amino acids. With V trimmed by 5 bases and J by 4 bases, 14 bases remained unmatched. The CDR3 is CASSVGQSSDRGETQYF. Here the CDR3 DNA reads TGTGCCAGCAGCGTGGGACAGTCATCGGACAGGGGAGAGACCCAGTACTTC. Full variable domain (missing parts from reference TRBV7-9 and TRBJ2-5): DTGVSQNPRHKITKRGQNVTFRCDPISEHNRLYWYRQTLGQGPEFLTYFQNEAQLEKSRLLSDRFSAERPKGSFSTLEIQRTEQGDSAMYLCASSVGQSSDRGETQYFGPGTRLLVL.